This T cell receptor beta chain was identified during a study of CD8 T cells in ankylosing spondylitis. Overall study results and limits: Among TCR beta sequences, a motif of fewer than 10 highly homologous variants appeared characteristic of ankylosing spondylitis blood. Matched ankylosing spondylitis synovial fluid reportedly contained a significantly enriched population of disease-linked clones.

The authors made TCR beta libraries by quantitative 5'-RACE with molecular barcodes. TCRdb processed the 5' RACE reads anew with MiXCR; each CDR3 protein has one entry. The table has under 950,000 distinct CDR3 sequences, roughly 20% seen once. With regard to this clonotype: Its antigen is unidentified.

The CDR3 runs 16 residues. The J segment lost 8 bases and the V segment lost 2 bases, leaving 13 bases of the junction unmatched. Germline CDR1 SGHRS, CDR2 YFSETQ. The chain uses TRBV5-1 and TRBJ2-1; TRBD2 aligns across 7 bases. Sequenced material: blood, either unsorted or a sorted T cell fraction (not recorded which). This receptor was obtained from a male donor with ankylosing spondylitis. The CDR3 is CASSFGRTSLWDEQFF. As DNA, the CDR3 is TGCGCCAGCAGCTTTGGACGGACTAGTTTATGGGATGAGCAGTTCTTC.